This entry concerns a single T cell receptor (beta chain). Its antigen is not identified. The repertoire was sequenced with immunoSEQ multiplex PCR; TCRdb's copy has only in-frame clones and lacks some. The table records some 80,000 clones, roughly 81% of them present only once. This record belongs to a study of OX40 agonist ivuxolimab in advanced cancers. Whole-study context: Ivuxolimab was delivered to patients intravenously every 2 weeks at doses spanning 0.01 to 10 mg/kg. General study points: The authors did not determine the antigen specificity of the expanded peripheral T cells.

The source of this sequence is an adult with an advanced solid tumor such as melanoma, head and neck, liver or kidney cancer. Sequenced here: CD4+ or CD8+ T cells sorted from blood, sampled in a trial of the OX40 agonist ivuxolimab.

This CDR3 is CASSFGQGIVYGYTF. Here the CDR3 DNA reads TGTGCCAGCAGCTTCGGGCAGGGTATCGTCTATGGCTACACCTTC. The chain has TRBV5-6 and TRBJ1-2; D perhaps matches TRBD1 (5 bases). The CDR3 has 15 amino acids. Germline CDR1 reads SGHDT; CDR2 reads YYEEEE. V gave up 2 bases and J gave up 4 bases, with 15 bases separating them.